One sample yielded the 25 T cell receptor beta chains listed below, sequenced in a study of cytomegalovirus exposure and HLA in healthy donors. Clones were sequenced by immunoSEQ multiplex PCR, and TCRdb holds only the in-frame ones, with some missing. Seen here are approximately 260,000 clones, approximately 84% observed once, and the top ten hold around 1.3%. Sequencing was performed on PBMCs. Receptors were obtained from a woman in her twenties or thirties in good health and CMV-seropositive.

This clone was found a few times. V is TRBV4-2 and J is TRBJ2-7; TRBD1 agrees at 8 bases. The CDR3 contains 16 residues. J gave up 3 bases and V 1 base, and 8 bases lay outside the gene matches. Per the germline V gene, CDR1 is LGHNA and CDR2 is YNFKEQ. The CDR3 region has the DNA TGTGCCAGCAGCCAAGTATATGGACAGGGTCTCTACGAGCAGTACTTC. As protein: CASSQVYGQGLYEQYF.

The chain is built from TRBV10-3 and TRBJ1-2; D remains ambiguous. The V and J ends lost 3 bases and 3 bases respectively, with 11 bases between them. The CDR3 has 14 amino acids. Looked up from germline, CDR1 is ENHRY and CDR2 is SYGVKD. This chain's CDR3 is CAISEGVGDYGYTF. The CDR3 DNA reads TGTGCCATCAGTGAAGGTGTGGGCGACTATGGCTACACCTTC.

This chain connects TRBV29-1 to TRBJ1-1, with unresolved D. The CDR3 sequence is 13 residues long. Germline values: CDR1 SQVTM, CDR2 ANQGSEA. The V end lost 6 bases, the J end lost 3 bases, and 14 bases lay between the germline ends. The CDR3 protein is CSVSQDLYTEAFF. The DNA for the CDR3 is TGCAGCGTCTCCCAGGATCTGTACACTGAAGCTTTCTTT. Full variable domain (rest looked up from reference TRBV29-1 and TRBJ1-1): SAVISQKPSRDICQRGTSLTIQCQVDSQVTMMFWYRQQPGQSLTLIATANQGSEATYESGFVIDKFPISRPNLTFSTLTVSNMSPEDSSIYLCSVSQDLYTEAFFGQGTRLTVV.

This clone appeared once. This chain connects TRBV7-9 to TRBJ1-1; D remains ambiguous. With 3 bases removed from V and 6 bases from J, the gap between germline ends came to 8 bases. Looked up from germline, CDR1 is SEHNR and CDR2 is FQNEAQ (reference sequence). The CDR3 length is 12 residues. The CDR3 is CASSFVSAEAFF. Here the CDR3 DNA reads TGTGCCAGCAGCTTTGTTTCAGCTGAAGCTTTCTTT.

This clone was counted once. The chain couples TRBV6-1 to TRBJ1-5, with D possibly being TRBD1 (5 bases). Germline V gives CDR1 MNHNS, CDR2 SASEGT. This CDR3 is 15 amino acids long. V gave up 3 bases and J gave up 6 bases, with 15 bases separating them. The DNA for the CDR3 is TGTGCCAGCAGTGATGGTTGGGGCGTGGGTCAGCCCCAGCATTTT. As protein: CASSDGWGVGQPQHF.

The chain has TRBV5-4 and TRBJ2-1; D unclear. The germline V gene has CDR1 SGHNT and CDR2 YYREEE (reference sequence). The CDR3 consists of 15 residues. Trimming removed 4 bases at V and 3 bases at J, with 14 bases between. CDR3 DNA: TGTGCCAGCAGCCAGAAAGAATTCCTCTACAATGAGCAGTTCTTC. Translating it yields CASSQKEFLYNEQFF.

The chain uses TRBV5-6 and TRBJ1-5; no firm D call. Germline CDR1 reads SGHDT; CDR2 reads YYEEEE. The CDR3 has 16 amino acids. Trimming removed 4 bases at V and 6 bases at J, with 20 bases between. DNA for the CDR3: TGTGCCAGCAGCCTGGCCCCCCGCGGGAGGCTTCAGCCCCAGCATTTT. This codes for CASSLAPRGRLQPQHF.

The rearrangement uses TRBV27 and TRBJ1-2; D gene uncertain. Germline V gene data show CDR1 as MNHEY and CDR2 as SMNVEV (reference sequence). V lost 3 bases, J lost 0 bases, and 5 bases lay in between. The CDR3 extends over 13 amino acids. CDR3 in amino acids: CASSFRANYGYTF. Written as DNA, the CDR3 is TGTGCCAGCAGTTTCCGGGCTAACTATGGCTACACCTTC.

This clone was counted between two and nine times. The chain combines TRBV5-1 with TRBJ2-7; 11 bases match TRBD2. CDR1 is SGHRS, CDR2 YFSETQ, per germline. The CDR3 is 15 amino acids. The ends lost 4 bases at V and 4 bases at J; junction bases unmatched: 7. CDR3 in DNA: TGCGCCAGCAGCACTAGCGGGAGAAGCGAGTACGAGCAGTACTTC. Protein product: CASSTSGRSEYEQYF.

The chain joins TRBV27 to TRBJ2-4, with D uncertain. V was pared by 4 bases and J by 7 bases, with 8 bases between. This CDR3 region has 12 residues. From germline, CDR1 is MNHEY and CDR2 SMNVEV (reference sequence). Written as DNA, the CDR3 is TGTGCCAGCAGTTCCTCCAGGAACATTCAGTACTTC. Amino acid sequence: CASSSSRNIQYF.

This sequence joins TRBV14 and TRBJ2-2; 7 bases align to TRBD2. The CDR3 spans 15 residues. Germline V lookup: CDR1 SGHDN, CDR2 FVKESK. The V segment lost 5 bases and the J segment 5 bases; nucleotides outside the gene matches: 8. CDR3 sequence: CASSSSGPYTGELFF. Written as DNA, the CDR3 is TGTGCCAGCAGCTCTAGCGGACCTTATACCGGGGAGCTGTTTTTT.

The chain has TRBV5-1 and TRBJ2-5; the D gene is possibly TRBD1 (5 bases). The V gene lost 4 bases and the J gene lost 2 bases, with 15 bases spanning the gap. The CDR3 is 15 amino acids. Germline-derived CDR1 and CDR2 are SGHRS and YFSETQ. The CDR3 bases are TGCGCCAGCAGCCCTGCAGGGATACGACAAGAGACCCAGTACTTC. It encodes CASSPAGIRQETQYF.

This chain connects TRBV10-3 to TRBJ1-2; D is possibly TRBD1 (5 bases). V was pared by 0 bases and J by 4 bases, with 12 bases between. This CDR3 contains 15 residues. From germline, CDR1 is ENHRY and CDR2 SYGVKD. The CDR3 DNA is TGTGCCATCAGTGAGTCGGGGGGTTTTGGCTATGGCTACACCTTC. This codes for CAISESGGFGYGYTF.

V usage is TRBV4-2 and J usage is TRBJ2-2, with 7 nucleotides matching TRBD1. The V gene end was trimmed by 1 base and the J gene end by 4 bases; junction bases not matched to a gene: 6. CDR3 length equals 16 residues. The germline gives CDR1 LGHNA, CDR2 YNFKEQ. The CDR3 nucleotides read TGTGCCAGCAGCCAAGTCTTAGCAGGGGGCACCGGGGAGCTGTTTTTT. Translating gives CASSQVLAGGTGELFF.

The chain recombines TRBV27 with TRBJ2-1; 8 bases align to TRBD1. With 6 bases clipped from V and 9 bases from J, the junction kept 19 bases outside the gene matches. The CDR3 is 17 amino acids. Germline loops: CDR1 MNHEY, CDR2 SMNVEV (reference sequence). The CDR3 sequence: CASRPGQVGPWASEQFF. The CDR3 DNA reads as TGTGCCAGCAGACCGGGACAGGTTGGGCCATGGGCCAGTGAGCAGTTCTTC.

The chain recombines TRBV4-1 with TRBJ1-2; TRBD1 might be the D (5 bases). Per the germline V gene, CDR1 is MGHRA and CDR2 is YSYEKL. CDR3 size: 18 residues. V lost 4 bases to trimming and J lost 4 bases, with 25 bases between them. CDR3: CASSPAPQAPGLSYGYTF. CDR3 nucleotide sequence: TGCGCCAGCAGCCCAGCCCCCCAAGCCCCAGGGCTTTCCTATGGCTACACCTTC.

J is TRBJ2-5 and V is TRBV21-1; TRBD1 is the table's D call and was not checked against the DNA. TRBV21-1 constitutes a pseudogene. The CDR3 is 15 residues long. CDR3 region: CASSIGDRFGETQYF. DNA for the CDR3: TGTGCCAGCAGCATAGGGGACAGGTTTGGCGAGACCCAGTACTTC.

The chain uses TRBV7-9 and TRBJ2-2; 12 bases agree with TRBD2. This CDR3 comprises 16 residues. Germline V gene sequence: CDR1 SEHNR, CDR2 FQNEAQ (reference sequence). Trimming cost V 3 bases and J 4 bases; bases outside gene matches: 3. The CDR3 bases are TGTGCCAGCAGCTTGACTAGCGGGAGTGGCACCGGGGAGCTGTTTTTT. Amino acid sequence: CASSLTSGSGTGELFF. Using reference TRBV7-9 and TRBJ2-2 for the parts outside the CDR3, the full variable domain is DTGVSQNPRHKITKRGQNVTFRCDPISEHNRLYWYRQTLGQGPEFLTYFQNEAQLEKSRLLSDRFSAERPKGSFSTLEIQRTEQGDSAMYLCASSLTSGSGTGELFFGEGSRLTVL.

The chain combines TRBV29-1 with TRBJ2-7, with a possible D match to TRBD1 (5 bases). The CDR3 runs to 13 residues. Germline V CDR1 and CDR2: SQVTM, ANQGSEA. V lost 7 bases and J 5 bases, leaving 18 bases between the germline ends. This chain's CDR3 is CSAMDKPEDEQYF. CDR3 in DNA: TGCAGCGCAATGGACAAACCAGAGGACGAGCAGTACTTC.

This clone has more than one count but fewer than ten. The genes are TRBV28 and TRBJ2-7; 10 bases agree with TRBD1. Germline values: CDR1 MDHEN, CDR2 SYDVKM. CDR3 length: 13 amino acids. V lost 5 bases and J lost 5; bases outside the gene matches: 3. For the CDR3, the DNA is TGTGCCAGCAGTCGACAGGGGGCAGACGAGCAGTACTTC. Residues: CASSRQGADEQYF.

For the CDR3, the DNA is TGTGCCAGCAGCCTCCCGGCGGGCAATGAGCAGTTCTTC. This gives the protein CASSLPAGNEQFF. The rearrangement joins TRBV27 to TRBJ2-1; D possibly corresponds to TRBD2 (5 bases). V was trimmed by 6 bases and J by 6 bases, leaving 12 bases between them. CDR1 MNHEY and CDR2 SMNVEV come from the germline V gene (reference sequence). The CDR3 is 13 amino acids.

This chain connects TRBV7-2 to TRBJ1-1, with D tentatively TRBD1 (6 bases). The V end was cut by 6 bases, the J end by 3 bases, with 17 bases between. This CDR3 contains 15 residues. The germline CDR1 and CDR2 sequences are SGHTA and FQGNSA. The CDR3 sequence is CASRYSQGVYTEAFF. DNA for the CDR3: TGTGCCAGCAGATACTCACAGGGTGTTTACACTGAAGCTTTCTTT. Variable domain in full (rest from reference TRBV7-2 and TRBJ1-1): GAGVSQSPSNKVTEKGKDVELRCDPISGHTALYWYRQSLGQGLEFLIYFQGNSAPDKSGLPSDRFSAERTGGSVSTLTIQRTQQEDSAVYLCASRYSQGVYTEAFFGQGTRLTVV.

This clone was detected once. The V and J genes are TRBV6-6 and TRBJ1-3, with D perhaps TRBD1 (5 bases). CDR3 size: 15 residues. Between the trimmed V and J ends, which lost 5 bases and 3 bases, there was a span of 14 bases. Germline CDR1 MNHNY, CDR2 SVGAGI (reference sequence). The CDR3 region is CASSPADSNGNTIYF. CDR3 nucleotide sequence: TGTGCCAGCAGTCCGGCCGACAGCAATGGAAACACCATATATTTT.

The CDR3 is CASSPLSGTDTQYF. CDR3 in DNA: TGTGCCAGCAGCCCGCTCTCGGGCACAGATACGCAGTATTTT. The J gene is TRBJ2-3, the V gene TRBV4-2; D is unresolved. The germline CDR1 and CDR2 sequences are LGHNA and YNFKEQ. The germline V and J ends were trimmed by 4 bases and 1 base, with 9 bases remaining between them. This CDR3 comprises 14 residues.

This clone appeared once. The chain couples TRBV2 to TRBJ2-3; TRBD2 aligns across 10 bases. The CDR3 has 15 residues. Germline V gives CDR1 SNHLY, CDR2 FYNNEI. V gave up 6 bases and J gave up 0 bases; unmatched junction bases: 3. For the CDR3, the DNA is TGTGCCAGCAGCTTGACTAGCGGGAGCACAGATACGCAGTATTTT. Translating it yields CASSLTSGSTDTQYF.